These T cell receptor beta chains were read from a single sample in a study of cytomegalovirus exposure and HLA in healthy donors. Clones were sequenced by immunoSEQ multiplex PCR, and TCRdb holds only the in-frame ones, with some missing. The data hold approximately 120,000 clones, with roughly 69% observed a single time. Sample: PBMCs. These receptors all come from a woman between 70 and 85 years old in good health and CMV-seropositive. The CDR3 runs from the conserved cysteine through the conserved F or W. The D gene is left open where the match is weak. Clone sizes are given selectively: once, few, many, or a class where the clone is expanded.

D	J	V	length	size	DNA	CDR3
-	TRBJ2-7	TRBV2	13	-	TGTGCCAGCAGTTACTCAGGAGGCGGCGAGCAGTACTTC	CASSYSGGGEQYF
TRBD1	TRBJ1-1	TRBV5-6	15	-	TGTGCCAGCAGCCGACCTGGGACAGGGAACACTGAAGCTTTCTTT	CASSRPGTGNTEAFF
-	TRBJ1-1	TRBV5-8	14	few	TGTGCCAGCAGCTGGGGGCAGATGAACACTGAAGCTTTCTTT	CASSWGQMNTEAFF
TRBD1	TRBJ1-1	TRBV19	16	-	TGTGCCAGTAGCCTCGGACAGGATGGACTGAACACTGAAGCTTTCTTT	CASSLGQDGLNTEAFF
-	TRBJ1-1	TRBV5-6	15	-	TGTGCCAGCAGCCCCGGGTCCAGTCTACGGGCTGAAGCTTTCTTT	CASSPGSSLRAEAFF
TRBD1	TRBJ1-3	TRBV9	17	-	TGTGCCAGCAGCGCCTCGACAGGGACAATGTTTGGAAACACCATATATTTT	CASSASTGTMFGNTIYF
-	TRBJ1-1	TRBV2	13	-	TGTGCCAGCAGTGAGAGGCAGCCTCCTGAAGCTTTCTTT	CASSERQPPEAFF
-	TRBJ1-2	TRBV6-5	13	few	TGTGCCAGCAGTTCTCGGACAGCCTATGGCTACACCTTC	CASSSRTAYGYTF
TRBD1	TRBJ1-1	TRBV5-1	15	-	TGCGCCAGCAGCTTGACAGGGGGACCGAACACTGAAGCTTTCTTT	CASSLTGGPNTEAFF
-	TRBJ1-2	TRBV7-9	14	-	TGTGCCAGCAGCTTAGCACAGGTTTCCTATGGCTACACCTTC	CASSLAQVSYGYTF
-	TRBJ1-1	TRBV2	14	few	TGTGCCAGCACTGTCTCGACAGTGAACACTGAAGCTTTCTTT	CASTVSTVNTEAFF
-	TRBJ2-7	TRBV19	13	-	TGTGCCAGTAGTATAACACCGGGCTACGAGCAGTACTTC	CASSITPGYEQYF
-	TRBJ2-3	TRBV7-2	16	few	TGTGCCAGCAGCCCCCAGGGGGGTAGAAGCACAGATACGCAGTATTTT	CASSPQGGRSTDTQYF
-	TRBJ1-1	TRBV2	13	-	TGTGCCAGCAAGGGACAAACCGACACTGAAGCTTTCTTT	CASKGQTDTEAFF
TRBD1	TRBJ2-2	TRBV5-6	16	-	TGTGCCAGCAGCTTGGGGGGGACAGGGACGGCCGGGGAGCTGTTTTTT	CASSLGGTGTAGELFF
-	TRBJ2-2	TRBV2	15	-	TGTGCCAGCAGTCTCGGACTCCTAGGAGCCGGGGAGCTGTTTTTT	CASSLGLLGAGELFF
-	TRBJ1-1	TRBV30	16	-	TGTGCCTGGAGTGTACTACGGACGCAGGGCGGCACTGAAGCTTTCTTT	CAWSVLRTQGGTEAFF
TRBD2	TRBJ2-5	TRBV5-1	15	-	TGCGCCAGCAGCTTACTAGCGGGGAACCAAGAGACCCAGTACTTC	CASSLLAGNQETQYF
TRBD1	TRBJ1-4	TRBV7-2	14	-	TGTGCCAGCAGCCGGGACAGGGGAGGAGAAAAACTGTTTTTT	CASSRDRGGEKLFF
-	TRBJ2-7	TRBV10-3	14	-	TGTGCCATCAGTGAGGTTCCTAGCTTCGCCGAGCAGTACTTC	CAISEVPSFAEQYF
TRBD1	TRBJ2-7	TRBV15	15	-	TGTGCCACCAGCATTAGACAGGGGGTAGCCTACGAGCAGTACTTC	CATSIRQGVAYEQYF
-	TRBJ1-1	TRBV6-1	13	-	TGTGCCAGCAGAGGGACTGGAGGGGCTGAAGCTTTCTTT	CASRGTGGAEAFF
TRBD2	TRBJ2-5	TRBV7-2	15	-	TGTGCCAGCAGCTTAATGTCTAGCGGGGGTGAGACCCAGTACTTC	CASSLMSSGGETQYF
TRBD1	TRBJ2-7	TRBV6-5	13	-	TGTGCCTGCTCCGGGACAGGGGACTACGAGCAGTACTTC	CACSGTGDYEQYF
TRBD1	TRBJ2-4	TRBV25-1	14	-	TGTGCCAGCAGTGTAGGGGGACAGAAAAACATTCAGTACTTC	CASSVGGQKNIQYF
-	TRBJ1-4	TRBV6-1	14	once	TGTGCCAGCATAGCGAGGGCGACTAATGAAAAACTGTTTTTT	CASIARATNEKLFF
TRBD1	TRBJ1-6	TRBV25-1	17	-	TGTGCCAGCAGTGAATCAGGGACAGGGGAATATAATTCACCCCTCCACTTT	CASSESGTGEYNSPLHF
-	TRBJ2-3	TRBV2	16	few	TGTGCCAGCAGTGAAGGGGTAGGGGCACCCACAGATACGCAGTATTTT	CASSEGVGAPTDTQYF
-	TRBJ1-1	TRBV5-6	12	many	TGTGCCAGCAGCCGCGACAGTTCTGAAGCTTTCTTT	CASSRDSSEAFF